A selection of T cell receptor beta chains follows, all from one sample in a study of early T cells in non-severe SARS-CoV-2 infection. TCRdb ran MiXCR on the 5' RACE reads and lists one entry per CDR3 protein. The data show fewer than 35,000 distinct CDR3 sequences, around 4.5% seen once. Sequences were obtained from whole blood. These receptors were taken from an adult who was a healthcare worker with PCR-confirmed SARS-CoV-2 infection or an uninfected control (not recorded which). The CDR3 runs from the conserved cysteine through the conserved F or W. The order of the fields is D gene, V gene, J gene, clone size, CDR3 protein, CDR3 DNA. A D gene is named only where the DNA matches it firmly. The size entry is marked missing in some rows and otherwise reads once, few, many or a size class.

>TRBD1|TRBV20-1|TRBJ1-5|many
CSASSGDRGYSNQPQHF
TGCAGTGCTAGTTCGGGTGACAGGGGTTATAGCAATCAGCCCCAGCATTTT
>-|TRBV4-1|TRBJ1-4|many
CASSQDEKLFF
TGCGCCAGCAGCCAAGATGAAAAACTGTTTTTT
>TRBD1|TRBV29-1|TRBJ2-3|many
CSTTGRTDTQYF
TGCAGTACGACAGGGAGAACAGATACGCAGTATTTT
>-|TRBV7-8|TRBJ2-1|medium-sized
CASSSRGLSSYNEQFF
TGTGCCAGCAGCTCCCGAGGCCTAAGCTCCTACAATGAGCAGTTCTTC
>TRBD2|TRBV20-1|TRBJ2-1|many
CSAPRTSGRYEQFF
TGCAGTGCCCCCCGAACTAGCGGGAGATATGAGCAGTTCTTC
>-|TRBV21-1|TRBJ2-5|few
CASSTIPAGTLPITVRETQYF
TGTGCCAGCAGCACCATTCCGGCAGGGACGCTTCCCATCACCGTGCGGGAGACCCAGTACTTC
>-|TRBV27|TRBJ2-3|many
CASTITSPPGDTQYF
TGTGCCAGCACCATCACTAGCCCCCCAGGGGATACGCAGTATTTT
>-|TRBV12-3/TRBV12-4|TRBJ2-5|many
CASSFEGRAETQYF
TGTGCCAGCAGTTTCGAAGGGAGAGCAGAGACCCAGTACTTC
>-|TRBV18|TRBJ2-1|few
CASSLQGTLDEQFF
TGTGCCAGCTCACTACAGGGTACCCTCGATGAGCAGTTCTTC
>TRBD2|TRBV10-3|TRBJ2-1|many
CAISGGGTSSYNEQFF
TGTGCCATCAGTGGGGGTGGGACTAGTTCCTACAATGAGCAGTTCTTC
>TRBD1|TRBV18|TRBJ1-1|many
CASSPSRQGTLSTEAFF
TGTGCCAGCTCACCATCGAGACAGGGGACATTGAGCACTGAAGCTTTCTTT
>-|TRBV20-1|TRBJ2-2|many
CSARDASNTGELFF
TGCAGTGCTAGGGACGCATCGAACACCGGGGAGCTGTTTTTT
>-|TRBV12-3/TRBV12-4|TRBJ2-7|many
CASSATRGWEQYF
TGTGCCAGCAGTGCCACCCGGGGCTGGGAGCAGTACTTC
>TRBD1|TRBV19|TRBJ1-5|many
CASSMQGAYQPQHF
TGTGCCAGTAGTATGCAGGGGGCCTATCAGCCCCAGCATTTT
>TRBD2|TRBV5-1|TRBJ2-1|many
CASNQISGTLYNEQFF
TGCGCCAGCAACCAGATTAGCGGGACTCTCTACAATGAGCAGTTCTTC
>TRBD2|TRBV5-1|TRBJ2-1|few
CASSSEGLAVSYNEQFF
TGCGCCAGCAGCTCAGAGGGACTAGCGGTTTCCTACAATGAGCAGTTCTTC
>-|TRBV29-1|TRBJ2-3|-
CSVARTGTDTQYF
TGCAGCGTTGCCAGGACAGGCACAGATACGCAGTATTTT
>TRBD1|TRBV18|TRBJ2-1|many
CASSPSTGYNEQFF
TGTGCCAGCTCACCATCGACAGGGTACAATGAGCAGTTCTTC
>TRBD2|TRBV27|TRBJ2-7|many
CASTPTGLGYEQYF
TGTGCCAGCACCCCTACGGGACTAGGCTACGAGCAGTACTTC
>-|TRBV29-1|TRBJ2-2|few
CSVTDLTGELFF
TGCAGCGTTACGGACCTGACTGGGGAGCTGTTTTTT
>-|TRBV6-6|TRBJ1-1|few
CASSYPEMNTEAFF
TGTGCCAGCAGTTATCCGGAGATGAACACTGAAGCTTTCTTT
>TRBD1|TRBV29-1|TRBJ1-2|medium-sized
CSVEARDRHNYGYTF
TGCAGCGTTGAAGCCCGGGACAGACACAACTATGGCTACACCTTC
>TRBD2|TRBV10-3|TRBJ2-1|many
CAISDSTSRQFF
TGTGCCATCAGTGATTCGACTAGCCGGCAGTTCTTC
>-|TRBV19|TRBJ1-4|many
CASSKEGREEEKLFF
TGTGCCAGTAGCAAAGAGGGCAGGGAAGAAGAAAAACTGTTTTTT
>TRBD2|TRBV2|TRBJ2-2|few
CASRTGTSGSIGELFF
TGTGCCAGCAGGACCGGGACTAGCGGGAGTATCGGGGAGCTGTTTTTT
>TRBD1|TRBV5-4|TRBJ2-4|many
CASSQTGVTKNIQYF
TGTGCCAGCAGCCAGACAGGGGTGACCAAAAACATTCAGTACTTC
>TRBD1|TRBV6-2/TRBV6-3|TRBJ1-3|many
CASSTGTAGNTIYF
TGTGCCAGCAGCACCGGGACAGCCGGAAACACCATATATTTT
>-|TRBV7-2|TRBJ2-1|few
CASSLAVGSLTTYNEQFF
TGTGCCAGCAGCTTAGCAGTCGGGTCTCTAACGACCTACAATGAGCAGTTCTTC
>TRBD2|TRBV20-1|TRBJ2-1|many
CSASLASGRGNEQFF
TGCAGTGCTAGTCTGGCCAGCGGGAGAGGGAATGAGCAGTTCTTC
>-|TRBV11-2|TRBJ1-2|few
CASSLEASTNYGYTF
TGTGCCAGCAGCTTAGAGGCCAGTACTAACTATGGCTACACCTTC
>TRBD2|TRBV4-2|TRBJ2-5|few
CASSQDGPSGNQETQYF
TGTGCCAGCAGCCAAGATGGCCCTAGCGGGAATCAAGAGACCCAGTACTTC
>-|TRBV11-2|TRBJ2-1|many
CASSLDLAGFYNEQFF
TGTGCCAGCAGCTTAGATCTGGCGGGTTTTTACAATGAGCAGTTCTTC
>TRBD2|TRBV27|TRBJ2-1|many
CASSIFSGTHTTHEQFF
TGTGCCAGCAGTATATTTAGCGGGACCCACACGACCCATGAGCAGTTCTTC
>-|TRBV7-8|TRBJ1-5|many
CASRLGASNQPQHF
TGTGCCAGCAGGCTTGGGGCCAGCAATCAGCCCCAGCATTTT
>-|TRBV7-2|TRBJ1-1|many
CASSAQGGTEAFF
TGTGCCAGCAGCGCACAGGGAGGCACTGAAGCTTTCTTT
>-|TRBV11-3|TRBJ2-1|many
CASSLGMGRSSYNEQFF
TGTGCCAGCAGCTTAGGGATGGGACGGAGCTCCTACAATGAGCAGTTCTTC
>-|TRBV12-3/TRBV12-4|TRBJ1-5|many
CASSTWTDYSNQPQHF
TGTGCCAGCAGTACCTGGACGGATTATAGCAATCAGCCCCAGCATTTT
>-|TRBV20-1|TRBJ2-3|-
CSARDSLTYTQYF
TGCAGTGCTAGAGATAGCCTAACATATACGCAGTATTTT
>TRBD2|TRBV7-7|TRBJ2-2|few
CASSTGLAGVGELFF
TGTGCTAGCAGCACAGGACTAGCGGGAGTCGGGGAGCTGTTTTTT
>TRBD2|TRBV5-1|TRBJ2-7|many
CASSLTAAGGSYEQYF
TGCGCCAGCAGCTTGACAGCAGCGGGAGGGTCCTACGAGCAGTACTTC
>-|TRBV20-1|TRBJ2-3|many
CSVKQGGGSTDTQYF
TGCAGTGTTAAACAAGGGGGAGGAAGCACAGATACGCAGTATTTT
>-|TRBV29-1|TRBJ1-1|-
CSAEGAATGGVNTEAFF
TGCAGCGCTGAAGGGGCCGCAACAGGTGGGGTGAACACTGAAGCTTTCTTT